Sequencing of this TCR beta chain was carried out in a study of cytomegalovirus exposure and HLA in healthy donors. Assay used: immunoSEQ multiplex PCR; TCRdb lists only in-frame clones, some missing. Of some 99,000 clones listed, about 88% were seen once; the top ten hold roughly 2.2%. Germline CDR1 reads GTSNPN; CDR2 reads SVGIG (reference sequence). The CDR3 covers 17 residues. The V gene end was trimmed by 0 bases and the J gene end by 1 base; junction bases not matched to a gene: 5. A note on this clone: Its antigen is unidentified.

Findings and limits, study-wide: Cytomegalovirus-associated TCR beta chains were listed, numbering 150 to 200. Subsequent analysis revealed that first-cohort TCR clusters tended to co-occur in the 120 or so validation repertoires.

The chain has TRBV30 and TRBJ2-3; 12 bases align to TRBD2. Sequencing was performed on PBMCs. The TCR was taken from a woman younger than 30 in good health and CMV-seronegative. In DNA, the CDR3 is TGTGCCTGGAGTGTACTAGCGGGAGGATTCCGCACAGATACGCAGTATTTT. Encoded protein: CAWSVLAGGFRTDTQYF.